This TCR beta chain stems from a study of post-analysis software for immune sequencing data. Unique molecular identifiers tagged the TCR beta cDNA libraries. MiXCR, applied by TCRdb to the PCR reads, yields one record per CDR3 protein. The profile shows under 200,000 distinct CDR3 sequences, about 34% of them singletons. This clonotype occurred many times. Its antigen is undetermined. The CDR3 covers 16 residues. Losses at the gene ends were 3 bases for V and 0 bases for J; bases not matched to a gene: 7. CDR1 is SGHRS and CDR2 is YFSETQ in the germline V gene. Points from the study as a whole: Patients used about 5 TRBV segments, including TRBV5-6, TRBV5-1 and TRBV20-1, more often than controls.

This receptor was obtained from a girl aged 10 to 17 with multiple sclerosis. The source material was blood, sampled after autologous hematopoietic stem cell transplantation. This sequence joins TRBV5-1 and TRBJ2-5; 8 bases line up with TRBD1. The CDR3 sequence is CASSYPGQAYQETQYF. CDR3 nucleotide sequence: TGCGCCAGCAGCTATCCGGGACAGGCATACCAAGAGACCCAGTACTTC.